These 27 T cell receptor beta chains were sequenced from one sample in a study of blood T cell repertoires in COVID-19. The method was immunoSEQ multiplex PCR; TCRdb's version includes in-frame clones alone and lacks a portion of them. The sample records about 150,000 clones, 80% to 90% being singletons. The source material was peripheral blood. The receptors come from a woman in her 40s with acute or convalescent COVID-19.

This clone was recorded once. The chain has TRBV18 and TRBJ1-6; TRBD1 might be the D (5 bases). Trimming pared 3 bases from V and 1 base from J, leaving 13 bases between. Looked up from germline, CDR1 is KGHSH and CDR2 is LQKENI. The CDR3 contains 17 residues. CDR3: CASSPVVGTSYNSPLHF. The CDR3 region has the DNA TGTGCCAGCTCACCGGTTGTCGGGACTTCCTATAATTCACCCCTCCACTTT.

V gene TRBV6-6 combines with J gene TRBJ1-2; a weak D match, TRBD1 (6 bases). This CDR3 is 14 amino acids long. V was trimmed by 6 bases and J by 3 bases, leaving 14 bases between them. The germline gives CDR1 MNHNY, CDR2 SVGAGI (reference sequence). In DNA, the CDR3 is TGTGCCAGCAGACCAGGGGACCGGGACTATGGCTACACCTTC. Protein product: CASRPGDRDYGYTF.

CDR3 residues: CASRSGAINEKLFF. CDR3 DNA sequence: TGTGCCTCACGCAGTGGGGCGATTAATGAAAAACTGTTTTTT. V and J are TRBV30 and TRBJ1-4, with D possibly matching TRBD1 (5 bases). CDR1 is GTSNPN and CDR2 is SVGIG in the germline V gene (reference sequence). Trimming shortened V by 7 bases and J by 4 bases, and 16 bases separated the two germline ends. This CDR3 is built from 14 residues.

As DNA, the CDR3 is TGTGCCAGCAGCTCGAGCGGGAGTGGTAAGGATACGCAGTATTTT. Amino acid sequence: CASSSSGSGKDTQYF. The chain couples TRBV5-6 to TRBJ2-3, with 8 bases that match TRBD2. V gave up 3 bases and J gave up 6 bases; unmatched junction bases: 9. CDR3 size: 15 residues. Per germline, CDR1 SGHDT and CDR2 YYEEEE.

For the CDR3, the DNA is TGTGCCAGCAGCCAAGAGAGCTATGGCTACACCTTC. It is translated as CASSQESYGYTF. The V call is TRBV4-2, the J call TRBJ1-2; D gene uncertain. V was shortened by 0 bases and J by 4 bases, with 3 bases between the two germline ends. CDR3 length: 12 amino acids. Germline-derived CDR1 and CDR2 are LGHNA and YNFKEQ.

V is TRBV5-4 and J is TRBJ2-5, with unresolved D. The CDR3 runs 14 residues. Trimming removed 4 bases at V and 2 bases at J, with 12 bases between. Germline V CDR1 and CDR2: SGHNT, YYREEE (reference sequence). CDR3 protein: CASSPTPVQETQYF. The CDR3 nucleotides are TGTGCCAGCAGCCCAACCCCGGTGCAAGAGACCCAGTACTTC.

The chain joins TRBV15 to TRBJ2-7; 11 bases agree with TRBD2. The V and J ends lost 3 bases and 2 bases, in that order; junction bases with no gene match: 15. The germline V gene encodes CDR1 LNHNV and CDR2 YYDKDF (reference sequence). The CDR3 totals 19 residues. The CDR3 sequence is CATSRGRALAGETAYEQYF. CDR3 nucleotide sequence: TGTGCCACCAGCAGGGGCCGTGCACTAGCGGGGGAAACCGCCTACGAGCAGTACTTC.

The rearrangement uses TRBV3-1 (or the pseudogene TRBV3-2) and TRBJ2-7, with no clear D. There are 12 residues in the CDR3. Looked up from germline, CDR1 is LGHDT and CDR2 is YNNKEL (reference sequence). V dropped 4 bases and J dropped 8 bases, with 12 bases sitting between them. CDR3 bases: TGTGCCAGCAGCCGAGGTGACCTCCAGCAGTACTTC. Its protein product is CASSRGDLQQYF.

A few counts support this clone. The chain links TRBV19 to TRBJ2-3; 7 bases align to TRBD2. V was clipped by 3 bases and J by 4 bases; unmatched bases: 7. CDR1 is LNHDA and CDR2 is SQIVND in the germline V gene (reference sequence). This CDR3 is 15 amino acids long. CDR3 sequence reads: CASSIQAGRADTQYF. The CDR3 bases are TGTGCCAGTAGTATCCAAGCGGGAAGGGCAGATACGCAGTATTTT.

A word on this clone: Other DNA sequences in this sample translate to the same CDR3. This rearrangement joins TRBV14 to TRBJ1-2, with TRBD1 as a possible D gene (5 bases). The CDR3 covers 15 residues. The germline V gene has CDR1 SGHDN and CDR2 FVKESK. Trimming removed 0 bases from V and 5 bases from J, with 13 bases in between. The CDR3 nucleotides read TGTGCCAGCAGCCAAGACTCATTTAGGGGTTATGGCTACACCTTC. Translation gives CASSQDSFRGYGYTF.

Only one count was recorded for this clone. V and J are TRBV15 and TRBJ2-3; 9 nucleotides align to TRBD2. The CDR3 runs 16 residues. J lost 3 bases, V lost 0 bases, and 4 bases had no gene match. Germline lookup yields CDR1 LNHNV and CDR2 YYDKDF (reference sequence). In DNA, the CDR3 is TGTGCCACCAGCAGAGATCTAAGCGGGAGGACAGATACGCAGTATTTT. It encodes CATSRDLSGRTDTQYF.

The rearrangement joins TRBV6-1 to TRBJ1-6, with D tentatively TRBD1 (5 bases). CDR3 length: 14 amino acids. Germline CDR1 MNHNS, CDR2 SASEGT. Trimming left V 1 base short and J 9 bases short, with 10 bases between. The CDR3 is CASSEDRFASPLHF. Here the CDR3 DNA reads TGTGCCAGCAGTGAAGACAGGTTTGCTTCACCCCTCCACTTT.

This rearrangement joins TRBV24-1 to TRBJ2-5, with TRBD2 matching over 8 bases. The ends lost 0 bases at V and 5 bases at J; junction bases unmatched: 10. The CDR3 consists of 17 residues. CDR1 and CDR2 (germline): KGHDR, SFDVKD. Here the CDR3 DNA reads TGTGCCACCAGTGATTTGCACACCGGGGGGGCTGGGGAGACCCAGTACTTC. Protein sequence: CATSDLHTGGAGETQYF.

V gene TRBV25-1 combines with J gene TRBJ2-7; 10 bases match TRBD1. Germline V gives CDR1 MGHDK, CDR2 SYGVNS. V shed 4 bases, J shed 6 bases, and the junction held 12 bases outside the gene matches. This CDR3 spans 16 amino acids. CDR3 region: CASSVGSGTGVAEQYF. The DNA for the CDR3 is TGTGCCAGCAGTGTGGGATCCGGGACAGGGGTCGCCGAGCAGTACTTC.

The rearrangement links TRBV6-2 or TRBV6-3 to TRBJ2-7; 11 bases are a match to TRBD2. The CDR3 is 15 residues long. CDR1 and CDR2 (germline): MNHEY, SVGEGT. J lost 7 bases, V lost 4 bases, and 9 bases had no gene match. This CDR3 is CASSLIAGGPEEQYF. For the CDR3, the DNA is TGTGCCAGCAGTTTAATAGCGGGAGGGCCAGAAGAGCAGTACTTC.

The V call is TRBV28, the J call TRBJ1-2; 8 positions agree with TRBD1. The CDR3 contains 12 residues. The V and J ends lost 4 bases and 7 bases, in that order; junction bases with no gene match: 2. The V gene's germline CDR1 is MDHEN and CDR2 SYDVKM. The CDR3 here is CASSSTGGGYTF. The CDR3 coding sequence is TGTGCCAGCAGTTCCACAGGGGGTGGCTACACCTTC.

The chain couples TRBV5-8 to TRBJ1-6; D is unresolved. The CDR3 sequence is 15 residues long. V lost 0 bases and J lost 0, with 4 bases in between. The germline CDR1 and CDR2 sequences are SGHTS and YDEGEE. The CDR3 nucleotides read TGTGCCAGCAGCTTGGGGAGCTCCTATAATTCACCCCTCCACTTT. It is translated as CASSLGSSYNSPLHF.

V and J are TRBV5-4 and TRBJ2-7, with D uncertain. Germline loops: CDR1 SGHNT, CDR2 YYREEE (reference sequence). V was clipped by 1 base and J by 2 bases, with 16 bases between them. This CDR3 comprises 16 residues. The CDR3 DNA is TGTGCCAGCAGCTTGACCCGGATCGAACTAACCTACGAGCAGTACTTC. Protein sequence: CASSLTRIELTYEQYF.

This sequence joins TRBV21-1 and TRBJ1-5; the D call of TRBD1 is as the table states it, not checked on the DNA. TRBV21-1 is classified as a pseudogene. There are 16 residues in the CDR3. The CDR3 DNA reads as TGTGCCAGCAGCAAAGGGGGTACAGGGCGAAATCAGCCCCAGCATTTT. Its protein is CASSKGGTGRNQPQHF.

J is TRBJ1-5 and V is TRBV28, with 8 nucleotides matching TRBD1. CDR1 is MDHEN, CDR2 SYDVKM, per germline. J lost 1 base, V lost 5 bases, and 10 bases had no gene match. This CDR3 is built from 17 residues. The DNA of the CDR3 is TGTGCCAGCAGTACCTACCACAGGGGGGGGAGCAATCAGCCCCAGCATTTT. Encoded protein: CASSTYHRGGSNQPQHF.

J is TRBJ1-4 and V is TRBV28, with 10 positions matching TRBD1. Trimming took 4 bases from V and 9 from J; bases not matched to a gene: 8. In germline, CDR1 is MDHEN, CDR2 SYDVKM. The CDR3 length is 15 residues. The CDR3 loop reads CASSSPGTGVQKLFF. The CDR3, as DNA: TGTGCCAGCAGTTCGCCCGGGACAGGGGTTCAAAAACTGTTTTTT.

CDR3 nucleotides: TGTGCCAGAAGCTTAACCCGACTAGCGAACTTCCAAGAGACCCAGTACTTC. Translation gives CARSLTRLANFQETQYF. The chain recombines TRBV5-3 with TRBJ2-5, with 8 bases aligning to TRBD2. TRBV5-3 is an ORF for which the function is uncertain. The trim removed 2 bases at V and 1 base at J, leaving 10 bases unmatched. This CDR3 has 17 residues.

V usage is TRBV20-1 and J usage is TRBJ2-7, with 9 bases that match TRBD1. With 3 bases clipped from V and 4 bases from J, the junction kept 7 bases outside the gene matches. Germline CDR1 DFQATT, CDR2 SNEGSKA (reference sequence). The CDR3 loop spans 14 amino acids. CDR3 DNA sequence: TGCAGTGCTAGTCCGGGACAGGGCAGGTACGAGCAGTACTTC. It is translated as CSASPGQGRYEQYF.

This sequence joins TRBV12-3 or TRBV12-4 and TRBJ1-2, with TRBD1 matching over 7 bases. V lost 6 bases and J lost 5; bases outside the gene matches: 6. The CDR3 is 13 residues long. The CDR3 protein is CASSQGQMYGYTF. Here the CDR3 DNA reads TGTGCCAGCAGCCAGGGACAGATGTATGGCTACACCTTC.

V and J are TRBV5-1 and TRBJ1-3, with D tentatively TRBD1 (5 bases). The CDR3 runs to 15 residues. The V gene lost 2 bases and the J gene lost 4 bases, with 13 bases spanning the gap. CDR1 and CDR2 (germline): SGHRS, YFSETQ. The CDR3 protein is CASSFQGSWGNTIYF. CDR3 sequence (DNA): TGCGCCAGCAGCTTCCAGGGTTCTTGGGGAAACACCATATATTTT. The variable domain in full, with the rest retrieved from reference TRBV5-1 and TRBJ1-3, is KAGVTQTPRYLIKTRGQQVTLSCSPISGHRSVSWYQQTPGQGLQFLFEYFSETQRNKGNFPGRFSGRQFSNSRSEMNVSTLELGDSALYLCASSFQGSWGNTIYFGEGSWLTVV.

The chain joins TRBV4-1 to TRBJ2-1; D is unresolved. The length of the CDR3 is 17 residues. Trimming shortened V by 3 bases and J by 7 bases, and 22 bases separated the two germline ends. The germline V gene has CDR1 MGHRA and CDR2 YSYEKL. The CDR3 DNA follows: TGCGCCAGCAGCCAGGAGAGAATATCGATGTTTGGAAATGAGCAGTTCTTC. It is translated as CASSQERISMFGNEQFF.

V and J are TRBV30 and TRBJ1-3; 7 positions agree with TRBD1. The CDR3 sequence is 12 residues long. Germline V gives CDR1 GTSNPN, CDR2 SVGIG (reference sequence). The ends lost 7 bases at V and 1 base at J; junction bases unmatched: 1. CDR3: CASQGSGNTIYF. CDR3 in DNA: TGTGCCTCACAGGGGTCTGGAAACACCATATATTTT. The full variable domain, in which reference TRBV30 and TRBJ1-3 provide the parts outside the CDR3, is SQTIHQWPATLVQPVGSPLSLECTVEGTSNPNLYWYRQAAGRGLQLLFYSVGIGQISSEVPQNLSASRPQDRQFILSSKKLLLSDSGFYLCASQGSGNTIYFGEGSWLTVV.